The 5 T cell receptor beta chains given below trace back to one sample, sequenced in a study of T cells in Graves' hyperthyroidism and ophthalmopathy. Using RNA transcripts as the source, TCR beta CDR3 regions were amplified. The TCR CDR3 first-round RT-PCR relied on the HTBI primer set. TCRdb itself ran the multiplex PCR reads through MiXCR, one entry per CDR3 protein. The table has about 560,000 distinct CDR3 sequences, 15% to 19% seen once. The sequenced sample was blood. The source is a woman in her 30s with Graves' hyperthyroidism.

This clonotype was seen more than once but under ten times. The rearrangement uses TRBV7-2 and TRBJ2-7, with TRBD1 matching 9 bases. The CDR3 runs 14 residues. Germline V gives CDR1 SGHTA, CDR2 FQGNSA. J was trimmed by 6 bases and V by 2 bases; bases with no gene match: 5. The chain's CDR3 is CASSLNRGRSEQYF. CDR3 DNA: TGTGCCAGCAGCTTAAACAGGGGGCGTTCCGAGCAGTACTTC. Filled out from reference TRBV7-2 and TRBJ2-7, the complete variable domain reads GAGVSQSPSNKVTEKGKDVELRCDPISGHTALYWYRQSLGQGLEFLIYFQGNSAPDKSGLPSDRFSAERTGGSVSTLTIQRTQQEDSAVYLCASSLNRGRSEQYFGPGTRLTVT.

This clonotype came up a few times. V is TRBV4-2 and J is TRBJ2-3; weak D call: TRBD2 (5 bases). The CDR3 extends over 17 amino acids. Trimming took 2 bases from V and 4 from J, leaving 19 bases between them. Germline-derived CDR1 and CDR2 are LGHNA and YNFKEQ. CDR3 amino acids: CASSQMPSQHVPDTQYF. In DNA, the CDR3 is TGTGCCAGCAGCCAAATGCCTAGCCAACATGTGCCAGATACGCAGTATTTT.

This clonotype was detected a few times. The CDR3 DNA reads as TGTGCCAGCAGCAGGGGTCCGAATGAGCAGTTCTTC. It specifies CASSRGPNEQFF. The J gene is TRBJ2-1, the V gene TRBV6-1, with a weak D call TRBD1 (6 bases). The CDR3 loop spans 12 amino acids. CDR1 is MNHNS, CDR2 SASEGT, per germline. Trimming shortened V by 6 bases and J by 7 bases, and 10 bases separated the two germline ends.

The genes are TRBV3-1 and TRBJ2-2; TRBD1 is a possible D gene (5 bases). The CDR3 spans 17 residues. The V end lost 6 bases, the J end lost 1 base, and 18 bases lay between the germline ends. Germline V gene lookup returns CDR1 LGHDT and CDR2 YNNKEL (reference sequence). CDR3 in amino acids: CASSPPWCRVNTGELFF. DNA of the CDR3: TGTGCCAGCAGTCCCCCCTGGTGCAGGGTGAACACCGGGGAGCTGTTTTTT.

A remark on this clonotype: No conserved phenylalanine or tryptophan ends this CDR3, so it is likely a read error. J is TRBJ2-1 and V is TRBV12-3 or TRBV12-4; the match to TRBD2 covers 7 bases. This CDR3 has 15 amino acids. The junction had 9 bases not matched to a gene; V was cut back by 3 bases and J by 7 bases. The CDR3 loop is CASSFGRAYSNEQFS. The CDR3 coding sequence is TGTGCCAGCAGTTTTGGGAGGGCCTACTCTAATGAGCAGTTCTCC.